This record concerns one T cell receptor beta chain sequence. Using immunoSEQ multiplex PCR, the repertoire was profiled, and TCRdb retains in-frame clones only, with some absent. This table holds roughly 130,000 clones, around three quarters found once. Germline values: CDR1 SNHLY, CDR2 FYNNEI. This CDR3 comprises 14 residues. V lost 2 bases and J lost 6; bases outside the gene matches: 6. The sample is drawn from a study of cytotoxic CD8 clonotypes in ibrutinib-treated CLL. The receptor was isolated from a human donor with chronic lymphocytic leukemia. V and J are TRBV2 and TRBJ2-7, with TRBD1 matching over 8 bases. Sequencing used PBMCs, obtained after 12 months of ibrutinib treatment. CDR3 bases: TGTGCCAGCAGTGAAAGGACAGGGCTAAGCGAGCAGTACTTC. Translating gives CASSERTGLSEQYF.